A selection of T cell receptor beta chains follows, all from one sample in a study of blood T cell repertoires in COVID-19. Clones were read by immunoSEQ multiplex PCR, and TCRdb kept only the in-frame ones, dropping some. The sample yields fewer than 400,000 clones, roughly nine tenths seen once. The sequencing sample was made of PBMCs or T cells enriched from blood (not recorded which). The receptors shown here come from a woman under 40 who had been exposed to COVID-19. Both conserved end residues are part of each CDR3. A D gene is named only where the DNA matches it firmly. Rows give clone size only sometimes, using once, few, many, or a class for an expanded clone.

J gene,clone size,D gene,V gene,CDR3 protein,CDR3 DNA
TRBJ2-3,-,TRBD2,TRBV13,CASSSLGGGSTDTQYF,TGTGCCAGCAGCTCCCTCGGGGGGGGGTCAACAGATACGCAGTATTTT
TRBJ2-3,-,-,TRBV7-9,CASSLDWGPGDTQYF,TGTGCCAGCAGCTTAGATTGGGGGCCAGGGGATACGCAGTATTTT
TRBJ1-2,-,-,TRBV6-5,CASRQGSYGYTF,TGTGCCAGCAGACAGGGCTCTTATGGCTACACCTTC
TRBJ1-5,-,-,TRBV2,CASSEIGSNQPQHF,TGTGCCAGCAGTGAGATCGGTAGCAATCAGCCCCAGCATTTT
TRBJ2-5,once,TRBD2,TRBV7-9,CASSFSGGPETQYF,TGTGCCAGCAGCTTTAGCGGGGGGCCCGAGACCCAGTACTTC
TRBJ1-1,-,TRBD1,TRBV6-5,CASKQQGMNTEAFF,TGTGCCAGCAAACAACAGGGGATGAACACTGAAGCTTTCTTT
TRBJ2-7,-,TRBD2,TRBV4-3,CASSRTSGYTYEQYF,TGCGCCAGCAGTCGTACTAGCGGGTACACCTACGAGCAGTACTTC
TRBJ2-2,-,-,TRBV4-2,CASSQENPRSTGELFF,TGTGCCAGCAGCCAAGAGAACCCGAGGAGCACCGGGGAGCTGTTTTTT
TRBJ1-3,-,-,TRBV5-1,CASKGEGVSTIYF,TGCGCCAGTAAGGGTGAGGGGGTGAGCACCATATATTTT
TRBJ1-2,-,-,TRBV20-1,CSARVDNGYTF,TGCAGTGCTAGAGTTGACAATGGCTACACCTTC
TRBJ1-6,-,-,TRBV18,CASSPPAGGKNSPLHF,TGTGCCAGCTCACCACCGGCGGGGGGCAAAAATTCACCCCTCCACTTT
TRBJ1-2,-,TRBD1,TRBV7-2,CASSLGGQGTSYGYTF,TGTGCCAGCAGCTTAGGAGGACAGGGGACCTCCTATGGCTACACCTTC
TRBJ2-7,-,-,TRBV5-1,CASTLRPGRDYEQYF,TGCGCCAGCACCCTGCGACCAGGGCGGGACTACGAGCAGTACTTC
TRBJ1-2,-,TRBD1,TRBV6-5,CASSWGQADYGYTF,TGTGCCAGCAGCTGGGGACAGGCTGACTATGGCTACACCTTC
TRBJ2-2,-,-,TRBV24-1,CATSTGQINTGELFF,TGTGCCACCAGTACAGGGCAGATAAACACCGGGGAGCTGTTTTTT
TRBJ2-6,-,TRBD1,TRBV18,CASSPGQVTSGANVLTF,TGTGCCAGCTCACCCGGACAGGTGACCTCTGGGGCCAACGTCCTGACTTTC